This T cell receptor (beta chain) appears in the sequencing data of a study of blood T cell repertoires in COVID-19. Study at large: Whether acute or convalescent, the COVID-19 samples came from the United States, Italy and Spain. PBMCs, B-cell-depleted T cells, or T cells provided the cDNA or gDNA that made up the material.

Method: immunoSEQ multiplex PCR; TCRdb's copy keeps in-frame clones and lacks some. Here the sample spans under 150,000 clones, approximately 90% being singletons. The length of the CDR3 is 15 residues. CDR1 is KGHSH, CDR2 LQKENI, per germline. Trimming took off 3 bases at V and 2 bases at J, with 13 bases between the two ends. V gene TRBV18 combines with J gene TRBJ2-5, with D possibly TRBD1 on 5 matching bases. The receptor comes from a woman between 65 and 79 years old who had recovered from COVID-19. Specimen: peripheral blood. CDR3 region: CASSPSIGVQETQYF. The CDR3 nucleotides read TGTGCCAGCTCACCTTCGATAGGGGTGCAAGAGACCCAGTACTTC.